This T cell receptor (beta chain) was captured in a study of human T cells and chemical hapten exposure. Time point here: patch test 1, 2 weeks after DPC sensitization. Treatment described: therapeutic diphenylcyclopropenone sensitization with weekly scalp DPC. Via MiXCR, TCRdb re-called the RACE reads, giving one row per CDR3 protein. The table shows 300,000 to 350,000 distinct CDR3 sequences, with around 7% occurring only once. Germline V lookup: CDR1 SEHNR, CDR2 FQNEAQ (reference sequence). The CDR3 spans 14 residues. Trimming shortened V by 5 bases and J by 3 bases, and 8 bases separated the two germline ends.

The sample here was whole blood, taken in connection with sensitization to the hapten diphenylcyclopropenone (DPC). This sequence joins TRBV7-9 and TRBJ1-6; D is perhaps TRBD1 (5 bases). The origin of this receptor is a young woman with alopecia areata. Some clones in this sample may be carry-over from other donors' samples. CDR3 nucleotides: TGTGCCAGCAGCCCGGGGCGCTATAATTCACCCCTCCACTTT. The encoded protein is CASSPGRYNSPLHF.